The entry below describes one TCR beta chain. The target antigen is unknown. These data come from a study of T cells expressing NK-cell markers. The overall study: Each TCR beta repertoire originated in sorted T cells that were CD3+CD56+NKG2C+, CD3+CD56+NKG2C- or CD3+CD56-NKG2C+. Out of eight donors sequenced, seven tested HCMV-seropositive and the remaining one seronegative. Study-wide results and caveats: A few of the donors also had these clonotypes leading their CD3+CD56-NKG2C+ fraction.

5'RACE template switching built TCR beta cDNA with unique molecular identifiers. TCRdb processed the 5' RACE reads again and assigns one entry to each CDR3 protein, with no DNA. Recorded for this sample: about 190,000 distinct CDR3 sequences. Sequences were obtained from blood T cells: a sorted CD56 or NKG2C T cell subset, CD4+ or CD8+ T cells, or bulk PBMC T cells (not recorded which). The clonotype originates from a man aged 18-70 years in good health.

This CDR3 is CASSLSGGPTDTQYF. V is TRBV3-1 and J is TRBJ2-3; the D call of TRBD1 rests on TCRdb alone, since no DNA is present to check it. Looked up from germline, CDR1 is LGHDT and CDR2 is YNNKEL (reference sequence). CDR3 length: 15 residues.